What follows are 5 T cell receptor beta chains derived from one specimen sequenced in a study of cytotoxic CD8 clonotypes in ibrutinib-treated CLL (dated by TCRdb to about 2021). The library was produced with the immunoSEQ multiplex PCR assay. TCRdb stores this immuneACCESS table with in-frame sequences only. Part of the clones is absent; in the studies checked, under half of the shortfall reflects unresolved V genes, and no reason is known for the rest. The sample table contains around 150,000 clones; only one count was recorded for 88% of them. Roughly 3% of the sample rests with the top ten. The sample's time point label, in plain terms: progressive disease on ibrutinib. The sequenced sample was PBMCs, obtained at disease progression, from a patient treated with ibrutinib. The source is a human donor with chronic lymphocytic leukemia.

This clone has just one count. The V gene is TRBV11-3, the J gene TRBJ2-7, with D unclear. The V end was cut by 1 base, the J end by 2 bases, with 6 bases between. This CDR3 region has 13 residues. Germline CDR1 reads SGHNT; CDR2 reads YENEEA. CDR3 nucleotides: TGTGCCAGCAGCTTAGGACCTGCCTACGAGCAGTACTTC. Its translation is CASSLGPAYEQYF. The complete variable domain, with remaining parts taken from reference TRBV11-3 and TRBJ2-7, reads EAGVVQSPRYKIIEKKQPVAFWCNPISGHNTLYWYLQNLGQGPELLIRYENEEAVDDSQLPKDRFSAERLKGVDSTLKIQPAELGDSAVYLCASSLGPAYEQYFGPGTRLTVT.

This clone is a singleton in its sample. V is TRBV27 and J is TRBJ1-3, with 9 bases matching TRBD1. Germline trimming cut 5 bases from V and 1 base from J; bases unmatched to any gene: 3. There are 15 residues in the CDR3. The germline V gene encodes CDR1 MNHEY and CDR2 SMNVEV (reference sequence). The CDR3 DNA reads TGTGCCAGCAGTGCCGGGACAGGGTCTGGAAACACCATATATTTT. It codes for CASSAGTGSGNTIYF.

This rearrangement joins TRBV30 to TRBJ2-3; no clear D gene. The CDR3 is made up of 16 amino acids. V dropped 1 base and J dropped 0 bases, with 14 bases sitting between them. Germline V gives CDR1 GTSNPN, CDR2 SVGIG (reference sequence). The CDR3 DNA sequence: TGTGCCTGGAGTGGAATGTCCGACTCTAGCACAGATACGCAGTATTTT. Amino acids: CAWSGMSDSSTDTQYF.

The chain is built from TRBV30 and TRBJ1-3; 9 bases are shared with TRBD1. The trim removed 7 bases at V and 2 bases at J, leaving 9 bases unmatched. Germline V gives CDR1 GTSNPN, CDR2 SVGIG (reference sequence). This CDR3 is built from 15 residues. The CDR3 DNA reads as TGTGCCTTTATCGACAGGGGGGTTGCTGGAAACACCATATATTTT. This gives the protein CAFIDRGVAGNTIYF.

The V and J genes are TRBV27 and TRBJ2-3; D is uncertain. Germline CDR1 reads MNHEY; CDR2 reads SMNVEV (reference sequence). The CDR3 runs to 14 residues. V lost 3 bases and J lost 2, with 9 bases in between. This chain's CDR3 is CASSLSENTDTQYF. CDR3 nucleotides: TGTGCCAGCAGTTTGTCAGAGAACACAGATACGCAGTATTTT.